This TCR beta chain appears in the sequencing data of a study of T cells in Graves' hyperthyroidism and ophthalmopathy. The junction had 2 bases not matched to a gene; V was cut back by 1 base and J by 3 bases. The CDR3 contains 14 residues. CDR1 and CDR2 from the germline V gene are DFQATT and SNEGSKA (reference sequence). Amplified TCR beta CDR3 regions derived from RNA transcripts. HTBI primers were employed in a first-round RT-PCR of the TCR CDR3. Each CDR3 protein is one row after TCRdb ran MiXCR on the multiplex PCR reads. The sample carries 550,000 to 850,000 distinct CDR3 sequences, 18% recorded once.

Sequencing was carried out using blood. This chain links TRBV20-1 with TRBJ2-2, with TRBD2 matching 7 bases. The origin of this receptor is a woman in her fifties or sixties with Graves' hyperthyroidism that later progressed to Graves' ophthalmopathy. CDR3 residues: CSARVAGDTGELFF. DNA for the CDR3: TGCAGTGCTAGAGTTGCGGGGGACACCGGGGAGCTGTTTTTT.